Below are 20 T cell receptor beta chains sequenced from a single sample in a study of Ad26.COV2.S vaccination and SARS-CoV-2 variants. The treatment here: roughly 19 received Ad26.COV2.S at low or high dose, single or two shots; 5 received placebo; per-sample allocation not given. Samples came from day 63 after the first vaccine or placebo injection. Profiling relied on immunoSEQ multiplex PCR, and the TCRdb table lists in-frame clones only, not all of them. The sample records hundreds of thousands of clones, approximately 88% being singletons. The specimen was peripheral blood, collected in a trial of Ad26.COV2.S vaccine versus placebo. These receptors were taken from a person between 18 and 65 years old who received the Ad26.COV2.S COVID-19 vaccine or a placebo.

The V call is TRBV15, the J call TRBJ1-3, with a weak D call TRBD1 (6 bases). CDR1 LNHNV and CDR2 YYDKDF come from the germline V gene (reference sequence). The CDR3 consists of 16 residues. V shed 9 bases and J shed 0 bases, with 18 bases lying between them. CDR3 residues: CATVEGTSLSGNTIYF. The CDR3 DNA reads TGTGCCACGGTTGAAGGGACATCCCTCTCTGGAAACACCATATATTTT.

This chain connects TRBV6-5 to TRBJ2-7; the D is unclear. Between the trimmed V and J ends, which lost 0 bases and 4 bases, there was a span of 10 bases. The CDR3 covers 14 residues. Germline lookup yields CDR1 MNHEY and CDR2 SVGAGI. DNA of the CDR3: TGTGCCAGCAGTTACTCGGTGGGGTTATACGAGCAGTACTTC. Translating gives CASSYSVGLYEQYF.

J is TRBJ2-5 and V is TRBV11-2, with D tentatively TRBD1 or TRBD2 (5 bases each). V was pared by 5 bases and J by 6 bases, with 19 bases between. From germline, CDR1 is SGHAT and CDR2 FQNNGV. The CDR3 is 15 amino acids. DNA of the CDR3: TGTGCCAGCAGCGTAGGGACGGATCCCTTCCAGACCCAGTACTTC. Translation: CASSVGTDPFQTQYF.

The rearrangement joins TRBV5-1 to TRBJ1-6, with 7 bases aligning to TRBD1. This CDR3 region has 15 residues. In germline, CDR1 is SGHRS, CDR2 YFSETQ. With V trimmed by 4 bases and J by 4 bases, 5 bases remained unmatched. The chain's CDR3 is CASSPGTVYNSPLHF. The CDR3 DNA sequence: TGCGCCAGCAGCCCAGGGACAGTGTATAATTCACCCCTCCACTTT.

The chain joins TRBV5-4 to TRBJ1-1, with a weak D call TRBD1 (6 bases). The V end was cut by 0 bases, the J end by 9 bases, with 21 bases between. The germline V gene has CDR1 SGHNT and CDR2 YYREEE (reference sequence). The CDR3 has 16 residues. The CDR3: CASSLGGIGGALKAFF. Here the CDR3 DNA reads TGTGCCAGCAGCTTGGGGGGTATAGGGGGTGCTTTAAAAGCTTTCTTT.

This CDR3 is CASSSSLGQEATEAFF. The CDR3 DNA follows: TGTGCCAGCAGTTCCAGTTTGGGACAGGAGGCCACTGAAGCTTTCTTT. The chain uses TRBV28 and TRBJ1-1; TRBD1 matches 8 bases. Trimming at V came to 4 bases and at J to 4 bases, leaving 11 bases not matched to a gene. This CDR3 is 16 amino acids long. Germline V gene data show CDR1 as MDHEN and CDR2 as SYDVKM.

Only a few counts were recorded for this clone. CDR3 sequence: CASSDRTGDPYNEQFF. The CDR3 nucleotides read TGTGCCAGCAGCGACCGGACAGGGGACCCCTACAATGAGCAGTTCTTC. The chain is built from TRBV9 and TRBJ2-1; TRBD1 matches 9 bases. After removal of 3 bases from V and 2 bases from J, the junction contained 6 bases not matched to a gene. Germline CDR1 reads SGDLS; CDR2 reads YYNGEE. The CDR3 sequence is 16 residues long.

Remarks on this clone: Different DNA sequences within this sample yield the same CDR3. The chain carries TRBV7-2 and TRBJ1-2, with 8 bases fitting TRBD1. Looked up from germline, CDR1 is SGHTA and CDR2 is FQGNSA. J lost 4 bases, V lost 5 bases, and 9 bases had no gene match. This CDR3 comprises 15 residues. This CDR3 is CASSPDRDPLYGYTF. The CDR3 DNA sequence: TGTGCCAGCAGCCCGGACAGGGATCCACTCTATGGCTACACCTTC.

On this clone itself: The sample holds other DNA sequences that translate to the same CDR3. J is TRBJ1-1 and V is TRBV7-3; TRBD1 is a possible D gene (6 bases). V was clipped by 6 bases and J by 2 bases, with 10 bases between them. Germline V CDR1 and CDR2: SGHTA, FQGTGA. CDR3 length: 13 amino acids. CDR3 DNA sequence: TGTGCCAGCAGTTCGGACAGAAACACTGAAGCTTTCTTT. Its protein product is CASSSDRNTEAFF.

Only one count was recorded for this clone. The CDR3 protein is CASSIDQGGPGNTIYF. CDR3 sequence (DNA): TGTGCCAGTAGTATCGACCAGGGGGGACCGGGAAACACCATATATTTT. The V and J genes are TRBV19 and TRBJ1-3, with 7 bases aligning to TRBD1. Germline loops: CDR1 LNHDA, CDR2 SQIVND (reference sequence). CDR3 length: 16 residues. V was pared by 3 bases and J by 4 bases, with 9 bases of the junction left unmatched.

This chain uses TRBV11-2 with TRBJ2-1; D tentatively reads TRBD1 or TRBD2 (5 bases each). Trimming took off 4 bases at V and 10 bases at J, with 20 bases between the two ends. Germline V gene lookup returns CDR1 SGHAT and CDR2 FQNNGV. The CDR3 consists of 15 residues. In DNA form, the CDR3 reads TGTGCCAGCAGCTCCACCGGGACCACTCGGGCCGAGCAGTTCTTC. Translation: CASSSTGTTRAEQFF.

The chain is built from TRBV4-2 and TRBJ2-7; 8 bases fit TRBD1. Unmatched junction bases numbered 8, after V lost 4 bases and J lost 3 bases. CDR1 and CDR2 from the germline V gene are LGHNA and YNFKEQ. CDR3 length: 15 amino acids. The DNA for the CDR3 is TGTGCCAGCAGCCGCTACGGGGACAGGAACTACGAGCAGTACTTC. Residues: CASSRYGDRNYEQYF.

The V gene is TRBV7-8, the J gene TRBJ2-1, with TRBD2 matching 8 bases. V shed 2 bases and J 0 bases; nucleotides not matched to a gene: 3. This CDR3 spans 16 amino acids. Germline V gives CDR1 SGHVS, CDR2 FQNEAQ. CDR3 protein: CASSLWSGSSYNEQFF. In DNA, the CDR3 is TGTGCCAGCAGCTTATGGAGCGGGAGCTCCTACAATGAGCAGTTCTTC.

This rearrangement joins TRBV5-1 to TRBJ1-1; D is possibly TRBD1 (6 bases). V lost 4 bases, J lost 3 bases, and 13 bases lay in between. The CDR3 sequence is 14 residues long. The germline V gene encodes CDR1 SGHRS and CDR2 YFSETQ. CDR3 sequence: CASSILGADTEAFF. CDR3 DNA sequence: TGCGCCAGCAGCATTCTGGGGGCGGACACTGAAGCTTTCTTT.

Worth noting for this clone: The junction differs from germline at one of its ends, possibly a read error. The same CDR3 arises from other DNA sequences in this sample as well. The chain uses TRBV5-1 and TRBJ1-3; a possible D gene is TRBD1 (5 bases). CDR3 length: 16 residues. Germline loops: CDR1 SGHRS, CDR2 YFSETQ. The CDR3 DNA is TGCGCCAGCAGCTCCCGGGGGTTAAGCTCTGGAAACACTATATATTTT. Translating it yields CASSSRGLSSGNTIYF. Full variable domain (remainder filled in from reference TRBV5-1 and TRBJ1-3): KAGVTQTPRYLIKTRGQQVTLSCSPISGHRSVSWYQQTPGQGLQFLFEYFSETQRNKGNFPGRFSGRQFSNSRSEMNVSTLELGDSALYLCASSSRGLSSGNTIYFGEGSWLTVV.

The genes are TRBV6-6 and TRBJ1-6; TRBD1 might be the D (5 bases). The germline V and J ends were trimmed by 2 bases and 8 bases, with 10 bases remaining between them. CDR1 and CDR2 (germline): MNHNY, SVGAGI (reference sequence). The CDR3 loop spans 14 amino acids. CDR3 residues: CASSYRGHDSPLHF. In DNA, the CDR3 is TGTGCCAGCAGTTACCGGGGCCATGATTCACCCCTCCACTTT.

The chain recombines TRBV2 with TRBJ1-5, with unresolved D. Germline assignment: CDR1 SNHLY and CDR2 FYNNEI. V was clipped by 8 bases and J by 0 bases, with 11 bases between them. The CDR3 totals 14 residues. The CDR3 nucleotides are TGTGCCAGCGGATCGGTCTTTAGCAATCAGCCCCAGCATTTT. Its translation: CASGSVFSNQPQHF.

The rearrangement joins TRBV4-3 to TRBJ2-5; D gene unclear. Germline loops: CDR1 LGHNA, CDR2 YSLEER. Trimming shortened V by 1 base and J by 5 bases, and 8 bases separated the two germline ends. The CDR3 length is 13 residues. As DNA, the CDR3 is TGCGCCAGCAGCCAAGGGCCAACCGAGACCCAGTACTTC. Its translation is CASSQGPTETQYF.

The count of this clone is one. CDR3 region: CASSQQDVAVSTTNEKLFF. In DNA form, the CDR3 reads TGCGCCAGCAGCCAACAAGATGTGGCAGTAAGCACAACTAATGAAAAACTGTTTTTT. This chain uses TRBV4-3 with TRBJ1-4, with unresolved D. Per the germline V gene, CDR1 is LGHNA and CDR2 is YSLEER. V was cut by 2 bases and J by 0 bases, with 19 bases left in between. This CDR3 is 19 amino acids long.

V usage is TRBV7-2 and J usage is TRBJ1-1, with TRBD1 identical over 7 bases. In germline, CDR1 is SGHTA, CDR2 FQGNSA. The V and J ends lost 2 bases and 5 bases, in that order; junction bases with no gene match: 5. CDR3 length: 14 amino acids. CDR3 nucleotides: TGTGCCAGCAGCTTATCAGGGGGTGATACTGAAGCTTTCTTT. This codes for CASSLSGGDTEAFF.